The TCR beta chain under discussion was sequenced for a study of cytotoxic CD8 clonotypes in ibrutinib-treated CLL. The CDR3 length is 16 residues. V trimming: 3 bases; J trimming: 6 bases; junction bases outside the gene matches: 15. Germline V gene data show CDR1 as GTSNPN and CDR2 as SVGIG (reference sequence). Measured with immunoSEQ multiplex PCR; TCRdb has only the in-frame clones, and not every one. The sample includes more than 30,000 clones, roughly three quarters seen only once; the top ten take around 30%. Sequencing was performed on PBMCs, taken before ibrutinib treatment. This TCR came from a human donor with chronic lymphocytic leukemia. The V call is TRBV30, the J call TRBJ2-7; the match to TRBD1 covers 9 bases. This CDR3 reads CAWSGLDRGKLGEQYF. The DNA of the CDR3 is TGTGCCTGGAGCGGCCTGGACAGGGGCAAGTTGGGCGAGCAGTACTTC. The full variable domain, in which reference TRBV30 and TRBJ2-7 provide the parts outside the CDR3, is SQTIHQWPATLVQPVGSPLSLECTVEGTSNPNLYWYRQAAGRGLQLLFYSVGIGQISSEVPQNLSASRPQDRQFILSSKKLLLSDSGFYLCAWSGLDRGKLGEQYFGPGTRLTVT.